This T cell receptor beta chain is drawn from a study of CD4 T cells in relation to SARS-CoV-2 and coronaviruses (dated by TCRdb to the early 2020s). General notes on the study: In the ViraFEST assay, PBMCs were grown with antigen for nine to eleven days, and TCR beta CDR3s were then sequenced to identify antigen-specific clonal expansions. At the level of individual TCR clonotypes, the study evaluated whether memory CD4+ T cells crossreact between the spike proteins of SARS-CoV-2 and those of common cold coronaviruses. Of the roughly 12 convalescent patients, 8 were male and 4 were female, and two of the subjects were Hispanic. Using patient-derived lymphoblastoid cell lines, the shared crossreactive spike epitopes were mapped to their HLA restriction. Samples from a few pre-COVID donors and the naive versus memory experiments were sequenced with the Adaptive Biotechnologies TCR-sequencing kit; other data were Illumina-based. A different, Illumina-based TCR-beta assay was used to sequence expansion assays from other donors in the study. The full convalescent cohort of 12 patients had a median age of roughly 35 years, ranging from roughly 21 to 80 years. Summary of the overall study and its limitations: In about 61% of donors, memory CD4+ clonotypes turned up that crossrecognized SARS-CoV-2 and at least one common cold coronavirus spike. No donor contributed both pre-pandemic and post-infection samples, which limited tracing the source of pre-existing responses. Crossreactive clones showed significantly weaker SARS-CoV-2-driven expansion than monoreactive clones, consistent with antigenic imprinting. Sequencing of naive versus memory cells indicated that the assay detects memory recall responses, not primary responses primed during culture. Crossreactivity analysis centred on spike protein, so crossreactivity against other viral proteins was not assessed. Small numbers of patients and of tested TCRs were a limitation of the study.

The CDR1 and CDR2 encoded by the germline V gene are SGHAT and FQNNGV. From the cysteine through the phenylalanine, the CDR3 covers 14 amino acids. The retained sequence is limited to the CDR3, 42 bases, with the frame set at the first base. Cut back by 1 base and 8 bases, the V and J ends lie 12 bases apart. Survey-level immunoSEQ TCR-beta sequencing was performed on DNA from CEF-cultured naive and memory CD4+ T cells. The original methods were these. During preprocessing, nonproductive sequences were removed, as were CDR3s that did not start with C, did not end with F or W, or were shorter than 7 amino acids. Antigen-specific clonotypes were called with the MANAFEST web app on the basis of expansion relative to the reference and to other culture wells. A clone counted as positive if significantly expanded in 2 of 3 replicate wells versus the reference culture at FDR below 0.05. For a clone to be considered positive, significant expansion relative to all other tandem wells and an odds ratio above 5 were also required. Cultured and uncultured naive and memory CD4+ repertoires were searched for CDR3s previously identified as spike- and CEF-reactive. Pairwise Levenshtein distance, computed with the stringdist R package after three terminal residues were trimmed from each end, was used as the measure of CDR3 homology. This immuneACCESS table, as held by TCRdb, lists in-frame sequences with V and J called but not all clones. Of the missing ones, under half trace to an unresolved V gene in checked studies; the others have no known cause. That table supplies the V and J calls and clone size; D and trimming were determined from the DNA. The sample contains about 40,000 clones, roughly four fifths of them found a single time. The biggest ten clones account for 6.6% of the sample.

Turning to this clone: The clone's antigen remains unknown. The input lacks base qualities; no much larger clone sits a single base away.

Naive and memory CD4+ T cells were separated from cryopreserved PBMCs through CD4 enrichment, which was followed by EasySep naive CD4+ T cell enrichment. Sorted naive or memory CD4+ T cells (about 10^5) were cultured 1:1 with T cell-depleted PBMCs and CEF peptides for 9 to 10 days. Triplicate replicate wells were generally used for each peptide culture condition. Ficoll-Paque PLUS gradient centrifugation was used to isolate PBMCs from either whole blood or leukapheresis product. PBMCs were either cryopreserved at -140 degrees C or used fresh in the expansion assay. The QIAamp Micro DNA Kit was used to extract genomic DNA from the CD4+ T cells.

The material sequenced was naive CD4+ T cells from PBMCs, cultured in vitro. Read against the paper, the sample's cell subset or site label means: naive CD4+ T cells isolated by negative enrichment. The receptor comes from an adult with COVID-19. This chain is built from TRBV11-2 and TRBJ2-1; a tentative D call is TRBD1 (5 bases match). The CDR3 here reads CASSLVSGFDEQFF. The DNA sequence follows: TGTGCCAGCAGCTTAGTATCAGGGTTCGATGAGCAGTTCTTC. With the rest looked up from the reference TRBV11-2 and TRBJ2-1 genes rather than sequenced, the full variable domain is EAGVAQSPRYKIIEKRQSVAFWCNPISGHATLYWYQQILGQGPKLLIQFQNNGVVDDSQLPKDRFSAERLKGVDSTLKIQPAKLEDSAVYLCASSLVSGFDEQFFGPGTRLTVL.